This TCR beta chain originates from a study of cytomegalovirus exposure and HLA in healthy donors. Study background: In an early release, HLA-typed donors contributed tens of millions of unique TCR sequences.

Details on this clone: The target antigen is unknown.

PCR amplification relied on 60 Vbeta primers (plus 13 Jbeta primers). Sequencing used immunoSEQ multiplex PCR; TCRdb keeps in-frame clones, though not all of them. Found here are 150,000 to 200,000 clones, roughly four fifths of them singletons; the top ten hold roughly 4.3%. This CDR3 is built from 15 residues. J was trimmed by 3 bases and V by 0 bases; bases with no gene match: 1. CDR1 is ENHRY, CDR2 SYGVKD, per germline. Broader study findings: The authors considered a cluster of highly shared sequence variants likely to be a sequencing artifact. One variant, a missense change in DCLRE1C, was linked in a later analysis to TCR beta V- and J-gene trimming.

Sequences were obtained from PBMCs. The source of this sequence is a man aged 45-65 years in good health and CMV-seropositive. This chain links TRBV10-3 with TRBJ2-3; 9 positions match TRBD2. The CDR3 region is CAISESGLATDTQYF. The CDR3 bases are TGTGCCATCAGTGAGTCGGGACTAGCAACAGATACGCAGTATTTT.